These 27 T cell receptor beta chains share one sample of origin, sequenced in a study of blood T cell repertoires in COVID-19. Method: immunoSEQ multiplex PCR; TCRdb's copy keeps in-frame clones and lacks some. The table shows around 230,000 clones, with about four fifths occurring only once. The sequencing input was peripheral blood. The receptors stem from a woman aged 40 to 55 with active or convalescent COVID-19.

The chain has TRBV30 and TRBJ2-3; D may be TRBD1 (6 bases). The CDR3 runs to 14 residues. From germline, CDR1 is GTSNPN and CDR2 SVGIG (reference sequence). Trimming pared 6 bases from V and 0 bases from J, leaving 13 bases between. CDR3 residues: CACDRSGSTDTQYF. The CDR3 bases are TGTGCCTGCGACAGGTCTGGGAGCACAGATACGCAGTATTTT. Looking up the rest from reference TRBV30 and TRBJ2-3 gives the full variable domain: SQTIHQWPATLVQPVGSPLSLECTVEGTSNPNLYWYRQAAGRGLQLLFYSVGIGQISSEVPQNLSASRPQDRQFILSSKKLLLSDSGFYLCACDRSGSTDTQYFGPGTRLTVL.

The rearrangement uses TRBV6-2 or TRBV6-3 and TRBJ2-1, with unresolved D. Germline values: CDR1 MNHEY, CDR2 SVGEGT. The CDR3 extends over 12 amino acids. Between the trimmed V and J ends, which lost 3 bases and 4 bases, there was a span of 4 bases. This CDR3 reads CASSYEYNEQFF. DNA for the CDR3: TGTGCCAGCAGTTATGAGTACAATGAGCAGTTCTTC.

This chain connects TRBV5-4 to TRBJ2-1; 8 nucleotides align to TRBD1. With 2 bases clipped from V and 7 bases from J, the junction kept 8 bases outside the gene matches. The length of the CDR3 is 15 residues. CDR1 and CDR2 from the germline V gene are SGHNT and YYREEE (reference sequence). CDR3 protein: CASSLGQGTKNEQFF. DNA for the CDR3: TGTGCCAGCAGCTTAGGACAGGGTACAAAGAATGAGCAGTTCTTC.

CDR3 DNA: TGTGCCAGCAGCCACCCGGGACTAGCGGTAAATGAGCAGTTCTTC. This gives the protein CASSHPGLAVNEQFF. The chain combines TRBV7-9 with TRBJ2-1; 11 nucleotides agree with TRBD2. Germline V gene lookup returns CDR1 SEHNR and CDR2 FQNEAQ (reference sequence). This CDR3 contains 15 residues. J gave up 7 bases and V 5 bases, and 7 bases lay outside the gene matches.

V usage is TRBV6-5 and J usage is TRBJ1-1, with D perhaps TRBD1 (5 bases). CDR1 and CDR2 (germline): MNHEY, SVGAGI. V gave up 2 bases and J gave up 2 bases, with 15 bases separating them. The CDR3 totals 16 residues. The CDR3 loop is CASSYGGNGGNTEAFF. The CDR3 DNA reads as TGTGCCAGCAGTTACGGGGGGAATGGGGGAAACACTGAAGCTTTCTTT.

The J gene is TRBJ1-6, the V gene TRBV11-3; D is perhaps TRBD1 (5 bases). CDR1 and CDR2 from the germline V gene are SGHNT and YENEEA. Deletions cut 1 base from V and 7 bases from J, with 11 bases between. CDR3 length: 15 amino acids. The CDR3 reads CASSLGRGGNSPLHF. The CDR3 nucleotides read TGTGCCAGCAGCTTAGGACGGGGGGGGAATTCACCCCTCCACTTT.

The V and J genes are TRBV3-1 (or the pseudogene TRBV3-2) and TRBJ2-3; D may be TRBD1 (5 bases). The CDR3 consists of 15 residues. The ends were cut back, 1 base at V and 6 bases at J, with 14 bases in the middle. Per the germline V gene, CDR1 is LGHDT and CDR2 is YNNKEL (reference sequence). The CDR3 DNA follows: TGTGCCAGCAGCCAAGGGAAGGGGAACGGGGATACGCAGTATTTT. Its translation: CASSQGKGNGDTQYF.

The chain is built from TRBV6-5 and TRBJ1-1; 7 bases line up with TRBD1. CDR3 size: 15 residues. CDR1 and CDR2 from the germline V gene are MNHEY and SVGAGI. After removal of 0 bases from V and 4 bases from J, the junction contained 5 bases not matched to a gene. The CDR3 here is CASSYSEGASTEAFF. The CDR3 nucleotides are TGTGCCAGCAGTTACTCAGAGGGGGCAAGCACTGAAGCTTTCTTT.

The chain uses TRBV6-1 and TRBJ1-4; 8 bases line up with TRBD1. The junction had 4 bases not matched to a gene; V was cut back by 6 bases and J by 4 bases. The CDR3 has 14 residues. CDR1 and CDR2 from the germline V gene are MNHNS and SASEGT. The CDR3 nucleotides are TGTGCCAGCAGATTGGGACAGGTTAATGAAAAACTGTTTTTT. As protein: CASRLGQVNEKLFF.

V usage is TRBV7-9 and J usage is TRBJ1-2, with D perhaps TRBD1 (6 bases). Germline-derived CDR1 and CDR2 are SEHNR and FQNEAQ (reference sequence). The CDR3 loop spans 13 amino acids. V shed 5 bases and J shed 14 bases, with 21 bases lying between them. The CDR3 coding sequence is TGTGCCAGCAGCCCACAGGGTATAATGGCTGGAACCTTC. Translation: CASSPQGIMAGTF.

The chain carries TRBV6-5 and TRBJ2-3; D may be TRBD1 (6 bases). The CDR3 runs to 15 residues. V was trimmed by 1 base and J by 0 bases, leaving 8 bases between them. Germline CDR1 MNHEY, CDR2 SVGAGI. The DNA of the CDR3 is TGTGCCAGCAGTTACTTAAGGGGGAGCACAGATACGCAGTATTTT. It translates to CASSYLRGSTDTQYF.

The CDR3 DNA reads TGTGCCAGCAGCCCATACCCGGGACAGGGGAACACCGGGGAGCTGTTTTTT. Translating it yields CASSPYPGQGNTGELFF. The chain is built from TRBV7-9 and TRBJ2-2; 9 bases fit TRBD1. From germline, CDR1 is SEHNR and CDR2 FQNEAQ (reference sequence). V gave up 5 bases and J gave up 1 base; unmatched junction bases: 8. The CDR3 runs to 17 residues.

This rearrangement joins TRBV18 to TRBJ1-4; no definite D call. CDR1 KGHSH and CDR2 LQKENI come from the germline V gene. The CDR3 has 15 amino acids. Trimming pared 3 bases from V and 4 bases from J, leaving 12 bases between. CDR3 DNA sequence: TGTGCCAGCTCACCGGAGGGCAGCCTTAATGAAAAACTGTTTTTT. Residues: CASSPEGSLNEKLFF.

The J gene is TRBJ1-3, the V gene TRBV3-1 (or the pseudogene TRBV3-2); perhaps TRBD1 as D (6 bases). Germline V gene sequence: CDR1 LGHDT, CDR2 YNNKEL (reference sequence). There are 14 residues in the CDR3. V lost 4 bases, J lost 3 bases, and 10 bases lay in between. The CDR3 protein is CASSPTGFGNTIYF. CDR3 nucleotide sequence: TGTGCCAGCAGCCCCACAGGGTTTGGAAACACCATATATTTT.

The chain employs TRBV27 and TRBJ1-2; 8 bases match TRBD1. V was clipped by 4 bases and J by 5 bases; unmatched bases: 6. CDR3 length: 14 residues. Germline lookup yields CDR1 MNHEY and CDR2 SMNVEV (reference sequence). The CDR3, as DNA: TGTGCCAGCAGTTCGGACAGGGCGACTTATGGCTACACCTTC. It translates to CASSSDRATYGYTF.

The rearrangement joins TRBV28 to TRBJ1-5; the match to TRBD1 covers 8 bases. Trimming removed 3 bases from V and 5 bases from J; junction bases left unmatched: 9. Germline loops: CDR1 MDHEN, CDR2 SYDVKM. This CDR3 contains 16 residues. The CDR3, as DNA: TGTGCCAGCAGTTTTGGGGACAGGATGGTCGATCAGCCCCAGCATTTT. It yields the protein CASSFGDRMVDQPQHF.

The chain employs TRBV7-2 and TRBJ1-2; 7 bases agree with TRBD1. Germline trimming cut 5 bases from V and 3 bases from J; bases unmatched to any gene: 9. The CDR3 is 15 residues long. CDR1 and CDR2 from the germline V gene are SGHTA and FQGNSA. This CDR3 reads CASSLMDRSYYGYTF. DNA for the CDR3: TGTGCCAGCAGCCTTATGGACAGGAGCTACTATGGCTACACCTTC.

The chain uses TRBV12-3 or TRBV12-4 and TRBJ1-2, with a weak D call TRBD1 (5 bases). V shed 6 bases and J shed 4 bases, with 9 bases lying between them. CDR3 length equals 12 residues. In nucleotides, the CDR3 is TGTGCCAGCAGCGACAGTATCTATGGCTACACCTTC. It is translated as CASSDSIYGYTF.

The chain uses TRBV29-1 and TRBJ1-2, with no clear D. Germline V gene lookup returns CDR1 SQVTM and CDR2 ANQGSEA. CDR3 size: 11 residues. V shed 7 bases and J shed 2 bases, with 8 bases lying between them. CDR3 protein: CSGSGNYGYTF. The CDR3 DNA sequence: TGCAGCGGCTCGGGAAACTATGGCTACACCTTC. Full variable domain (remainder filled in from reference TRBV29-1 and TRBJ1-2): SAVISQKPSRDICQRGTSLTIQCQVDSQVTMMFWYRQQPGQSLTLIATANQGSEATYESGFVIDKFPISRPNLTFSTLTVSNMSPEDSSIYLCSGSGNYGYTFGSGTRLTVV.

The chain links TRBV7-3 to TRBJ2-3; 9 nucleotides line up with TRBD2. The V segment lost 1 base and the J segment 3 bases; nucleotides outside the gene matches: 5. The CDR3 extends over 16 amino acids. The germline V gene has CDR1 SGHTA and CDR2 FQGTGA. The CDR3 bases are TGTGCCAGCAGCTTAAATCCTAGCGGGATTACAGATACGCAGTATTTT. It yields the protein CASSLNPSGITDTQYF.

This clone came up once. V gene TRBV19 combines with J gene TRBJ2-2; 8 bases are shared with TRBD2. The germline V gene has CDR1 LNHDA and CDR2 SQIVND (reference sequence). The CDR3 contains 14 residues. V gave up 11 bases and J gave up 7 bases; unmatched junction bases: 12. The CDR3 protein is CASNAGGKGGELFF. In nucleotides, the CDR3 is TGTGCCTCAAACGCGGGGGGCAAGGGCGGGGAGCTGTTTTTT.

This sequence joins TRBV30 and TRBJ2-5; 11 bases align to TRBD2. V lost 2 bases and J lost 1; bases outside the gene matches: 6. Per the germline V gene, CDR1 is GTSNPN and CDR2 is SVGIG (reference sequence). The CDR3 sequence is 16 residues long. This CDR3 reads CAWSKTSGRTQETQYF. The CDR3 DNA reads as TGTGCCTGGAGTAAAACTAGCGGGAGAACCCAAGAGACCCAGTACTTC.

The chain recombines TRBV7-3 with TRBJ2-2, with 9 bases aligning to TRBD1. Germline lookup yields CDR1 SGHTA and CDR2 FQGTGA. The V and J ends lost 3 bases and 7 bases, in that order; junction bases with no gene match: 9. This CDR3 contains 16 residues. CDR3 nucleotides: TGTGCCAGCAGCTTCCCCCCGGGACAGGGCCACGGGGAGCTGTTTTTT. Its protein is CASSFPPGQGHGELFF.

This chain links TRBV5-5 with TRBJ1-3, with a tentative D call TRBD1 (6 bases). The CDR3 consists of 15 residues. Germline CDR1 and CDR2: SGHKS and YYEKEE (reference sequence). The V end lost 3 bases, the J end lost 8 bases, and 18 bases lay between the germline ends. This chain's CDR3 is CASSWIRGRGDTIYF. CDR3 coding DNA: TGTGCCAGCAGCTGGATCAGGGGTCGGGGGGACACCATATATTTT.

V gene TRBV9 combines with J gene TRBJ2-3; TRBD1 is a possible D gene (6 bases). This CDR3 comprises 16 residues. CDR1 and CDR2 from the germline V gene are SGDLS and YYNGEE. V dropped 0 bases and J dropped 0 bases, with 11 bases sitting between them. The CDR3 DNA is TGTGCCAGCAGCGTAGTGTTGGGGGCCAGCACAGATACGCAGTATTTT. Translation gives CASSVVLGASTDTQYF. The variable domain in full, with the rest retrieved from reference TRBV9 and TRBJ2-3, is DSGVTQTPKHLITATGQRVTLRCSPRSGDLSVYWYQQSLDQGLQFLIQYYNGEERAKGNILERFSAQQFPDLHSELNLSSLELGDSALYFCASSVVLGASTDTQYFGPGTRLTVL.

The CDR3 DNA is TGTGCCAGCAGTTCGGACAGGGGGCTTGGAAACTATGGCTACACCTTC. This sequence encodes CASSSDRGLGNYGYTF. The genes are TRBV28 and TRBJ1-2; 11 positions agree with TRBD1. The CDR3 runs 16 residues. After removal of 4 bases from V and 2 bases from J, the junction contained 6 bases not matched to a gene. Germline assignment: CDR1 MDHEN and CDR2 SYDVKM.

The V and J genes are TRBV5-4 and TRBJ2-5; tentatively, D is TRBD2 (5 bases). V lost 4 bases, J lost 2 bases, and 12 bases lay in between. CDR3 length: 14 residues. Germline CDR1 reads SGHNT; CDR2 reads YYREEE (reference sequence). CDR3 bases: TGTGCCAGCAGCCCCCGAACTAGGCAAGAGACCCAGTACTTC. This codes for CASSPRTRQETQYF.